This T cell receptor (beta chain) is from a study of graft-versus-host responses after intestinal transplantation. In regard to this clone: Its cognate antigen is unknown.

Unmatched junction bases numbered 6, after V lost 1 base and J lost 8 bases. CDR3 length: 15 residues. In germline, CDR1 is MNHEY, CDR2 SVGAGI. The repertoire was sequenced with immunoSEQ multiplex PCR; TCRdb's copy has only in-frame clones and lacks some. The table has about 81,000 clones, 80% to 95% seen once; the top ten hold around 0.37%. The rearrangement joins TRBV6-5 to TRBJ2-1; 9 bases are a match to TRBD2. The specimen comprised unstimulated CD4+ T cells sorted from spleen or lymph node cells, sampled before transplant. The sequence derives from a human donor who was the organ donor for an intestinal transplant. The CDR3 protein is CASSYLVGGRDEQFF. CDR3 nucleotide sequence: TGTGCCAGCAGTTACTTGGTGGGCGGGAGGGATGAGCAGTTCTTC.